This is a list of T cell receptor beta chains from one sample in a study of neurological immune-mediated disorders. TCRdb re-called the 5' RACE reads with MiXCR, one entry per CDR3 protein. The sample has tens of thousands of distinct CDR3 sequences, roughly an eighth seen once. The sample was PBMCs. These receptors were taken from a woman in her fifties or sixties with HTLV-1-associated myelopathy (HAM/TSP). The CDR3 runs from the conserved cysteine through the conserved F or W. The D gene is left open where the match is weak.

TRBV27 TRBD1 CASSTPGTGGAVNEKLFF
TRBV12-3/TRBV12-4 - CASSLGGGWNTEAFF
TRBV5-1 TRBD2 CASSLEGTRGETQYF
TRBV7-2 TRBD2 CASSLGGSGSGTDTQYF
TRBV28 TRBD2 CASSLLAGGRKTQYF
TRBV10-3 - CATILTGNQYSNQPQHF
TRBV5-1 TRBD2 CASHKGLANTGELFF
TRBV2 - CASSGGRYLEKLFF
TRBV10-3 TRBD2 CAIQGGGGNNEQFF
TRBV10-3 - CAISADWGKFF
TRBV20-1 - CSARGRVVTGELFF
TRBV6-2/TRBV6-3 - CASSSRGGTYEQYF
TRBV14 TRBD2 CASSPPPTRGGHEQFF
TRBV7-7 - CASSLARYNEQFF
TRBV5-1 - CASSLDTSTQYF
TRBV12-3/TRBV12-4 - CASSLDPRRGNQPQHF
TRBV18 - CASSPGAAYNSPLHF
TRBV10-3 TRBD1 CAISARTGQDYGYTF